These 32 T cell receptor beta chains came from one sample sequenced in a study of monozygotic twins with cystic fibrosis. Method: immunoSEQ multiplex PCR; TCRdb's copy keeps in-frame clones and lacks some. This sample carries 15,000 to 20,000 clones, roughly 96% of them seen once, and the ten largest clones take 0.6% to 0.7%. Material: blood. The receptors here all came from a girl aged 2-10 years with cystic fibrosis.

The J gene is TRBJ2-3, the V gene TRBV19, with 8 bases identical to TRBD1. Germline V gene data show CDR1 as LNHDA and CDR2 as SQIVND (reference sequence). Unmatched junction bases numbered 4, after V lost 5 bases and J lost 3 bases. The CDR3 consists of 14 residues. In nucleotides, the CDR3 is TGTGCCAGTAGTTACTGGACAGGGACAGATACGCAGTATTTT. Its translation: CASSYWTGTDTQYF.

This chain joins TRBV30 and TRBJ1-1; 10 bases align to TRBD1. The V gene's germline CDR1 is GTSNPN and CDR2 SVGIG (reference sequence). This CDR3 region has 14 residues. With 2 bases clipped from V and 7 bases from J, the junction kept 7 bases outside the gene matches. This chain's CDR3 is CAWSPGTGENEAFF. The DNA of the CDR3 is TGTGCCTGGAGTCCCGGGACAGGGGAAAATGAAGCTTTCTTT.

V gene TRBV5-6 combines with J gene TRBJ1-6; 8 positions match TRBD1. Trimming cost V 1 base and J 9 bases; bases outside gene matches: 18. Germline V CDR1 and CDR2: SGHDT, YYEEEE. The CDR3 runs 19 residues. CDR3 coding DNA: TGTGCCAGCAGCTTGCCACCCCAAAAGACAGGGGTGAGGTTTTCACCCCTCCACTTT. Amino acids: CASSLPPQKTGVRFSPLHF.

The V gene is TRBV25-1, the J gene TRBJ2-6; D may be TRBD2 (5 bases). The CDR3 contains 17 residues. CDR1 is MGHDK and CDR2 is SYGVNS in the germline V gene. The V and J ends lost 1 base and 0 bases respectively, with 10 bases between them. DNA of the CDR3: TGTGCCAGCAGTGAATTACGAGGGAGCTCTGGGGCCAACGTCCTGACTTTC. This encodes CASSELRGSSGANVLTF.

The chain joins TRBV19 to TRBJ2-7; D is unresolved. The germline V and J ends were trimmed by 4 bases and 2 bases, with 9 bases remaining between them. The CDR3 consists of 13 residues. The V gene's germline CDR1 is LNHDA and CDR2 SQIVND (reference sequence). The CDR3 region is CASSTYGTYEQYF. The DNA of the CDR3 is TGTGCCAGTAGTACCTACGGTACCTACGAGCAGTACTTC.

This chain uses TRBV6-5 with TRBJ2-1; TRBD1 is a possible D gene (6 bases). V was trimmed by 7 bases and J by 1 base, leaving 11 bases between them. The CDR3 contains 14 residues. Germline CDR1 MNHEY, CDR2 SVGAGI. The CDR3 is CASKTQGSYNEQFF. The CDR3 DNA is TGTGCCAGCAAAACACAGGGATCCTACAATGAGCAGTTCTTC.

This clone was seen a single time. This chain uses TRBV11-2 with TRBJ1-2; unclear D gene. V was shortened by 5 bases and J by 2 bases, with 6 bases between the two germline ends. CDR3 length: 12 amino acids. From germline, CDR1 is SGHAT and CDR2 FQNNGV. CDR3 sequence (DNA): TGTGCCAGCAGCGTGACAAACTATGGCTACACCTTC. Its protein product is CASSVTNYGYTF.

The chain employs TRBV10-3 and TRBJ2-2; D could derive from TRBD1 or TRBD2 (5 bases each). This CDR3 has 15 residues. V dropped 2 bases and J dropped 5 bases, with 12 bases sitting between them. Per the germline V gene, CDR1 is ENHRY and CDR2 is SYGVKD. The CDR3 loop is CAISERGDGTGELFF. The CDR3 nucleotides are TGTGCCATCAGTGAGCGAGGGGACGGTACCGGGGAGCTGTTTTTT.

The CDR3 DNA sequence: TGTGCCAGCAACCCGGCACCCCCTAAAACGGACTATGGCTACACCTTC. Protein product: CASNPAPPKTDYGYTF. The rearrangement links TRBV2 to TRBJ1-2; D is unclear. Germline CDR1 SNHLY, CDR2 FYNNEI. This CDR3 is built from 16 residues. Deletions cut 7 bases from V and 3 bases from J, with 21 bases between.

V usage is TRBV7-8 and J usage is TRBJ2-2; 7 bases match TRBD2. Trimming took 1 base from V and 5 from J; bases not matched to a gene: 7. CDR3 size: 16 residues. Germline V gene sequence: CDR1 SGHVS, CDR2 FQNEAQ. CDR3 DNA sequence: TGTGCCAGCAGCTTAGTTATCGGCGGGGGAACCGGGGAGCTGTTTTTT. It translates to CASSLVIGGGTGELFF.

The CDR3 reads CASSFPPSGGYLSYEQYF. The CDR3 region has the DNA TGTGCCAGCAGCTTTCCGCCCAGCGGGGGGTATTTATCCTACGAGCAGTACTTC. The chain is built from TRBV11-2 and TRBJ2-7, with 9 bases that match TRBD2. The germline CDR1 and CDR2 sequences are SGHAT and FQNNGV. Trimming cost V 3 bases and J 1 base; bases outside gene matches: 13. This CDR3 is built from 18 residues.

CDR3 in amino acids: CASSPRTGNTDTQYF. DNA for the CDR3: TGTGCCAGCAGCCCAAGGACAGGGAACACAGATACGCAGTATTTT. The chain is built from TRBV9 and TRBJ2-3, with 8 bases that match TRBD1. CDR1 is SGDLS and CDR2 is YYNGEE in the germline V gene. The CDR3 has 15 amino acids. V shed 4 bases, J shed 2 bases, and the junction held 6 bases outside the gene matches.

In DNA, the CDR3 is TGTGCCAGCAGCTTGTTAGGGGGCGGCTATGGCTACACCTTC. Translated, it gives CASSLLGGGYGYTF. The V and J genes are TRBV5-6 and TRBJ1-2; TRBD1 matches 7 bases. Trimming cost V 1 base and J 4 bases; bases outside gene matches: 4. Germline V gives CDR1 SGHDT, CDR2 YYEEEE. This CDR3 contains 14 residues.

This chain uses TRBV5-4 with TRBJ2-3; 8 nucleotides match TRBD2. V lost 0 bases and J lost 10; bases outside the gene matches: 13. This CDR3 is built from 16 residues. Germline CDR1 is SGHNT and CDR2 is YYREEE (reference sequence). The CDR3 reads CASSLGVGLDPLAQYF. DNA for the CDR3: TGTGCCAGCAGCTTGGGCGTGGGACTAGACCCCCTTGCGCAGTATTTT. Looking up the rest from reference TRBV5-4 and TRBJ2-3 gives the full variable domain: ETGVTQSPTHLIKTRGQQVTLRCSSQSGHNTVSWYQQALGQGPQFIFQYYREEENGRGNFPPRFSGLQFPNYSSELNVNALELDDSALYLCASSLGVGLDPLAQYFGPGTRLTVL.

This chain connects TRBV7-9 to TRBJ1-3; TRBD1 might be the D (5 bases). The V end lost 1 base, the J end lost 0 bases, and 16 bases lay between the germline ends. Germline-derived CDR1 and CDR2 are SEHNR and FQNEAQ (reference sequence). The CDR3 spans 18 residues. The CDR3, as DNA: TGTGCCAGCAGCTTAGGCCCCTTTTTGACAGCCTCTGGAAACACCATATATTTT. Its translation is CASSLGPFLTASGNTIYF.

The chain is built from TRBV7-2 and TRBJ2-3; 10 bases are shared with TRBD1. CDR1 is SGHTA, CDR2 FQGNSA, per germline. The CDR3 extends over 16 amino acids. J lost 3 bases, V lost 5 bases, and 8 bases had no gene match. CDR3 in DNA: TGTGCCAGCAGCACCTGGACAGGGGGAGAAACAGATACGCAGTATTTT. This translates into CASSTWTGGETDTQYF.

This chain connects TRBV4-3 to TRBJ2-7; the match to TRBD1 covers 9 bases. V gave up 0 bases and J gave up 6 bases; unmatched junction bases: 6. This CDR3 has 15 residues. Germline V gene lookup returns CDR1 LGHNA and CDR2 YSLEER. The CDR3 sequence: CASSQDLTGGAEQYF. The CDR3 DNA sequence: TGCGCCAGCAGCCAAGATCTCACAGGGGGCGCCGAGCAGTACTTC.

The chain links TRBV5-5 to TRBJ2-2; D is perhaps TRBD1 (6 bases). CDR1 and CDR2 (germline): SGHKS, YYEKEE (reference sequence). The CDR3 is made up of 15 amino acids. Trimming shortened V by 0 bases and J by 1 base, and 7 bases separated the two germline ends. DNA of the CDR3: TGTGCCAGCAGCTTGGACAGGGTGAACACCGGGGAGCTGTTTTTT. The encoded protein is CASSLDRVNTGELFF. The variable domain in full, with the rest retrieved from reference TRBV5-5 and TRBJ2-2, is DAGVTQSPTHLIKTRGQQVTLRCSPISGHKSVSWYQQVLGQGPQFIFQYYEKEERGRGNFPDRFSARQFPNYSSELNVNALLLGDSALYLCASSLDRVNTGELFFGEGSRLTVL.

This clone was observed a single time. The chain has TRBV9 and TRBJ1-5; D unresolved. The CDR3 is made up of 14 amino acids. The V end was cut by 0 bases, the J end by 1 base, with 5 bases between. Looked up from germline, CDR1 is SGDLS and CDR2 is YYNGEE. The DNA for the CDR3 is TGTGCCAGCAGCGTAGGAGACAGCAATCAGCCCCAGCATTTT. The encoded protein is CASSVGDSNQPQHF.

The chain is built from TRBV30 and TRBJ1-1; D is uncertain. The CDR3 totals 13 residues. CDR1 is GTSNPN, CDR2 SVGIG, per germline (reference sequence). In DNA, the CDR3 is TGTGCTGGGGAGGTCAAGGGCGGCACTGAAGCTTTCTTT. Its protein is CAGEVKGGTEAFF.

This chain links TRBV7-8 with TRBJ1-5; the D is unclear. CDR3 length equals 14 residues. Germline assignment: CDR1 SGHVS and CDR2 FQNEAQ. The ends were cut back, 4 bases at V and 3 bases at J, with 10 bases in the middle. For the CDR3, the DNA is TGTGCCAGCAGCTCAATGGGGTTCAATCAGCCCCAGCATTTT. Translating gives CASSSMGFNQPQHF.

The chain has TRBV10-3 and TRBJ1-1; 9 nucleotides align to TRBD1. CDR1 and CDR2 (germline): ENHRY, SYGVKD. CDR3 length equals 15 residues. V dropped 5 bases and J dropped 3; count of bases not matched to a gene: 7. The CDR3 here is CAISLTGQGYTEAFF. As DNA, the CDR3 is TGTGCCATCAGTCTGACGGGACAGGGCTACACTGAAGCTTTCTTT.

The gene calls are TRBV27 and TRBJ1-2; D possibly corresponds to TRBD1 (5 bases). This CDR3 comprises 17 residues. Germline CDR1 MNHEY, CDR2 SMNVEV (reference sequence). With 5 bases removed from V and 4 bases from J, the gap between germline ends came to 23 bases. The CDR3: CASSPWGEVSRAYGYTF. CDR3 nucleotide sequence: TGTGCCAGCAGTCCTTGGGGGGAAGTCTCTAGGGCCTATGGCTACACCTTC.

The chain couples TRBV7-2 to TRBJ2-5; D is ambiguous. The CDR3 totals 12 residues. V shed 1 base and J shed 5 bases, with 5 bases lying between them. In germline, CDR1 is SGHTA, CDR2 FQGNSA. The CDR3 region has the DNA TGTGCCAGCAGCTTAGGTTGGGAGACCCAGTACTTC. Protein: CASSLGWETQYF.

V and J are TRBV21-1 and TRBJ2-7; TRBD2 was called by the table and not checked on the DNA. TRBV21-1 is marked as a pseudogene. The CDR3 runs 19 residues. The CDR3 DNA sequence: TGTGCCAGCAGCAATGGGCGGGGCCATGCACTGGGAGCTCAATACGAGCAGTACTTC. Amino acids: CASSNGRGHALGAQYEQYF.

V is TRBV4-3 and J is TRBJ1-2; 8 bases line up with TRBD1. This CDR3 region has 15 residues. V was pared by 4 bases and J by 0 bases, with 4 bases of the junction left unmatched. CDR1 LGHNA and CDR2 YSLEER come from the germline V gene. The CDR3 region is CASSRGQGPNYGYTF. The DNA for the CDR3 is TGCGCCAGCAGCCGAGGACAGGGACCTAACTATGGCTACACCTTC.

J is TRBJ1-4 and V is TRBV6-5; TRBD1 matches 8 bases. The V gene's germline CDR1 is MNHEY and CDR2 SVGAGI. This CDR3 has 14 amino acids. Germline trimming cut 7 bases from V and 7 bases from J; bases unmatched to any gene: 8. CDR3 region: CASKTFDRGEKLFF. As DNA, the CDR3 is TGTGCCAGCAAAACCTTCGACAGGGGTGAAAAACTGTTTTTT.

The V call is TRBV9, the J call TRBJ1-5, with 7 bases matching TRBD1. From germline, CDR1 is SGDLS and CDR2 YYNGEE. The V and J ends lost 1 base and 6 bases, in that order; junction bases with no gene match: 4. The CDR3 loop spans 14 amino acids. The CDR3 coding sequence is TGTGCCAGCAGCGTACAGGGGGATGGTCAGCCCCAGCATTTT. Protein: CASSVQGDGQPQHF. The full variable domain, its missing parts supplied by reference TRBV9 and TRBJ1-5, is DSGVTQTPKHLITATGQRVTLRCSPRSGDLSVYWYQQSLDQGLQFLIQYYNGEERAKGNILERFSAQQFPDLHSELNLSSLELGDSALYFCASSVQGDGQPQHFGDGTRLSIL.

This clone came up once. This chain connects TRBV21-1 to TRBJ2-7; TRBD1 is taken as the D call from the table, unchecked against the DNA. TRBV21-1 is marked as a pseudogene. The CDR3 totals 16 residues. CDR3 in DNA: TGTGCCAGCAGCAAACTGGGGGGGACAGGCTCCTACGAGCAGTACTTC. It codes for CASSKLGGTGSYEQYF.

The rearrangement joins TRBV7-9 to TRBJ1-6, with 10 nucleotides matching TRBD1. V trimming: 8 bases; J trimming: 7 bases; junction bases outside the gene matches: 5. Germline values: CDR1 SEHNR, CDR2 FQNEAQ (reference sequence). The CDR3 runs 14 residues. The CDR3 protein is CASEAGQGNSPLHF. For the CDR3, the DNA is TGTGCCAGCGAGGCGGGACAGGGGAATTCACCCCTCCACTTT.

V and J are TRBV7-9 and TRBJ2-1; D is unclear. This CDR3 is built from 12 residues. V was cut by 3 bases and J by 2 bases, with 2 bases left in between. Germline V CDR1 and CDR2: SEHNR, FQNEAQ (reference sequence). The CDR3 region is CASSFPYNEQFF. Here the CDR3 DNA reads TGTGCCAGCAGCTTCCCCTACAATGAGCAGTTCTTC.

The chain has TRBV11-2 and TRBJ1-6; 7 bases fit TRBD1. This CDR3 is 16 amino acids long. V trimming: 2 bases; J trimming: 10 bases; junction bases outside the gene matches: 11. In germline, CDR1 is SGHAT, CDR2 FQNNGV. CDR3: CASSLIAGQPPSPLHF. The CDR3 DNA reads TGTGCCAGCAGCTTAATTGCGGGACAGCCCCCATCACCCCTCCACTTT.